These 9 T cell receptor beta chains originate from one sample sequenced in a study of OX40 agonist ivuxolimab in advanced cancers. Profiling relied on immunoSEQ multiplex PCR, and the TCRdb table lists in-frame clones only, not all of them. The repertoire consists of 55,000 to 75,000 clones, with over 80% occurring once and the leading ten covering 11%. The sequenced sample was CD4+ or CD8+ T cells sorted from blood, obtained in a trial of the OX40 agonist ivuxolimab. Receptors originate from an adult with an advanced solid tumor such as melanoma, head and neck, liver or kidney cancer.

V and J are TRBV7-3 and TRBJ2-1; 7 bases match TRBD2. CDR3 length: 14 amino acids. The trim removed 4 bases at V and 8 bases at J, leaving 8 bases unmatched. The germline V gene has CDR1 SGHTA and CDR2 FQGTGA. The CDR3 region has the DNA TGTGCCAGCAGCTCGGGACTACGGAACGATGAGCAGTTCTTC. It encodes CASSSGLRNDEQFF.

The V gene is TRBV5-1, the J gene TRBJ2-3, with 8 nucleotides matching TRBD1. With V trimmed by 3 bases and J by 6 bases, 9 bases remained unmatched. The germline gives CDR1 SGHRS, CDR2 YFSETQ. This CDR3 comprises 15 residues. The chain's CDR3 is CASSSMTGESDTQYF. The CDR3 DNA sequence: TGCGCCAGCAGCTCCATGACAGGGGAATCGGATACGCAGTATTTT.

The CDR3 spells CSVEGLEYGYTF. CDR3 bases: TGCAGCGTTGAAGGGTTGGAATATGGCTACACCTTC. The chain is built from TRBV29-1 and TRBJ1-2; D gene uncertain. Per the germline V gene, CDR1 is SQVTM and CDR2 is ANQGSEA. The CDR3 is made up of 12 amino acids. Trimming removed 1 base from V and 5 bases from J, with 8 bases in between.

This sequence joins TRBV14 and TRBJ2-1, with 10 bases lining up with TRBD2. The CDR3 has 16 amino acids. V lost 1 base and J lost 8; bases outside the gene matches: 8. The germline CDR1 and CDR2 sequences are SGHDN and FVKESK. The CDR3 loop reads CASSQVLAGAVHEQFF. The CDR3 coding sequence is TGTGCCAGCAGCCAAGTTCTAGCGGGAGCGGTCCATGAGCAGTTCTTC.

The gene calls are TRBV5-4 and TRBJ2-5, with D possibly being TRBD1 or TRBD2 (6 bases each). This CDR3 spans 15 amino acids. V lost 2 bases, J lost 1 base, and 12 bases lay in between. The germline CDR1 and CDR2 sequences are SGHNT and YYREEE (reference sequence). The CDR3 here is CASSFRGLLQETQYF. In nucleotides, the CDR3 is TGTGCCAGCAGCTTCAGGGGACTCCTCCAAGAGACCCAGTACTTC.

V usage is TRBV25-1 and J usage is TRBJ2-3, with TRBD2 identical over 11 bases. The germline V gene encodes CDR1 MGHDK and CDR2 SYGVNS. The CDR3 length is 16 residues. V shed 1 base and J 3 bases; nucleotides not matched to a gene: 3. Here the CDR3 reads CASSESASGGTDTQYF. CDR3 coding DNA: TGTGCCAGCAGTGAATCTGCTAGCGGGGGGACAGATACGCAGTATTTT. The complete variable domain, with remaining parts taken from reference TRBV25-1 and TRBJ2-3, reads EADIYQTPRYLVIGTGKKITLECSQTMGHDKMYWYQQDPGMELHLIHYSYGVNSTEKGDLSSESTVSRIRTEHFPLTLESARPSHTSQYLCASSESASGGTDTQYFGPGTRLTVL.

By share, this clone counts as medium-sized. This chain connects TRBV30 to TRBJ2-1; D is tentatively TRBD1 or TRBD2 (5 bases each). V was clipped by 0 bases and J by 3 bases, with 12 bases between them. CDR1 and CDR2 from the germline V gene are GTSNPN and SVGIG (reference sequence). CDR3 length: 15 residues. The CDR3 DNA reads TGTGCCTGGAGTGTACCAGGGAGTGACTACAATGAGCAGTTCTTC. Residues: CAWSVPGSDYNEQFF.

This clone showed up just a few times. The CDR3 coding sequence is TGTGCCAGTAGGGGGAGGGTGGGTGAAGCTTTCTTT. This sequence encodes CASRGRVGEAFF. The chain combines TRBV19 with TRBJ1-1; unclear D gene. Trimming cost V 6 bases and J 7 bases, with 12 bases left between them. CDR1 is LNHDA, CDR2 SQIVND, per germline (reference sequence). The CDR3 has 12 residues.

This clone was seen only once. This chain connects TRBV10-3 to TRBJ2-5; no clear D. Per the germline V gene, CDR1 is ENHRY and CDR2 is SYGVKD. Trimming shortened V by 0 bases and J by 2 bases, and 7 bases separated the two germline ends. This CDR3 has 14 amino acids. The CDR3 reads CAISESGHQETQYF. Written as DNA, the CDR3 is TGTGCCATCAGTGAGTCAGGGCATCAAGAGACCCAGTACTTC.